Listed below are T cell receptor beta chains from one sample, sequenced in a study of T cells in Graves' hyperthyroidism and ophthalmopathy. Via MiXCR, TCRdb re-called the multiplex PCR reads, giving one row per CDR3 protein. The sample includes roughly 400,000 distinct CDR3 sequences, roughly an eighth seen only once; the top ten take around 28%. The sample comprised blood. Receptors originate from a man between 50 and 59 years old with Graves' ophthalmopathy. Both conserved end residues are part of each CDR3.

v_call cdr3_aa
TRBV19 CASSSRQGLWYNEQFF
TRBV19 CASRPGQGAPGNQPQHF
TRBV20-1 CSAQPDSPWEVGYTF
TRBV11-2 CASSLVSLAGAGNEQFF
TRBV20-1 CSAKGPSGMVQFF
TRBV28 CASSLGGSLGFEAFF
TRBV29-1 CSVGTGSYEQYF
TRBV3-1 CASSQGLAGGRVTGELFF
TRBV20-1 CSARGTSGRASGELFF
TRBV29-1 CSVEEQHLYGQFF
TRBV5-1 CASRGLAEGYNEQFF
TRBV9 CASSVVGGRTDTQYF
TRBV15 CTTSSGSDYEQYF
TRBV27 CASSLPRTGIYEQYF
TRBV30 CAWTSEPYEQYF
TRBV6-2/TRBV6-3 CATRIDYGYTF
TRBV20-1 CSARGPSGSSYEQYF
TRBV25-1 CASSASGFYEQYF
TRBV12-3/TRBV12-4 CASSLIPGQRPQFF
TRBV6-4 CASSYPGVGQGVRYEQYF
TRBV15 CATSRASGVDNEQFF
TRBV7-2 CASSLASTSSYNEQFF
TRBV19 CASSGTGGYQPQHF
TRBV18 CASSRIAGPYEQYF
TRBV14 CASSQASSGVSSYNEQFF
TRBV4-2 CASSQKASPQTNEKLFF
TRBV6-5 CASSYKGNEQFF
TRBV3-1 CASSQGQGGNTEAFF
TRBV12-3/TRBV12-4 CASSLSGFGTEAFF
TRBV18 CASSPLAGGRTDTQYF
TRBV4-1 CASSPGLLDNEQFF
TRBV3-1 CASSQDVQPNTEAFF
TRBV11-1 CASSLHSVPDTQYF
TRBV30 CAWSSRREITDTQYF
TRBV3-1 CASSQNRGQVEQFF
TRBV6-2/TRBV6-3 CASTSFGGGDYGYTF
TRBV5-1 CASSSTGLYGAEQYF
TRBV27 CTSSSKRSSYNEQFF
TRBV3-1 CASSPGPLKSSYNEQFF
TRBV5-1 CASSLDEKETQYF
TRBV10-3 CAISDALAGVTGELFF
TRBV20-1 CSARDPGQHYGYTF
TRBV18 CASSSRRGTDTQYF
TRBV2 CASSALAGLQETQYF
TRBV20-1 CSAGPSQGTGELFF
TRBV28 CATARGNEKLFF
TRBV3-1 CASSPTGRGMNTEAFF
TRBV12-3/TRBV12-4 CASSLRLDPSYNEQFF
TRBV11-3 CASSLEQGGTYNEQFF
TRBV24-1 CATSDLDRNTGELFF
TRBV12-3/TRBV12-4 CASFNRDDGYTF
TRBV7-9 CASSFGQGNQPQHF
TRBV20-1 CRASKSAGLTDTQYF
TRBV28 CASTSQDREQYF
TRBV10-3 CAITAGRRAMGTEAFF
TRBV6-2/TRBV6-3 CASSYGERRLSEAFF